A single sample gave rise to the 26 T cell receptor beta chains below, sequenced in a study of CD8 T cells in ankylosing spondylitis. In TCRdb, the 5' RACE reads were re-called with MiXCR into one record per CDR3 protein. The sample lists 500,000 to 650,000 distinct CDR3 sequences, roughly 5% seen once, with 3.5% in the top ten. For these TCRs, the target antigens are not known. Study-level results: A motif in TCR beta, a set of about 8 highly homologous variants, appeared characteristic of ankylosing spondylitis blood.

Sequencing input: blood, either unsorted or a sorted T cell fraction (not recorded which). The receptors stem from a male donor with ankylosing spondylitis.

This clonotype showed up many times. The CDR3 DNA reads as TGCGCCAGCAGGCCAGCTCTCTTGAACACTGAAGCTTTCTTT. It yields the protein CASRPALLNTEAFF. The chain employs TRBV5-1 and TRBJ1-1, with D uncertain. In germline, CDR1 is SGHRS, CDR2 YFSETQ. V lost 5 bases to trimming and J lost 0 bases, with 11 bases between them. The CDR3 covers 14 residues.

This clonotype was recorded many times. The genes are TRBV5-1 and TRBJ1-1; tentatively, D is TRBD1 (5 bases). With 0 bases removed from V and 9 bases from J, the gap between germline ends came to 21 bases. The CDR3 length is 16 residues. The germline V gene has CDR1 SGHRS and CDR2 YFSETQ. The DNA for the CDR3 is TGCGCCAGCAGCTTGGGGTTACCGATGGGGGGGGTAAAAGCTTTCTTT. As protein: CASSLGLPMGGVKAFF.

This clonotype has a handful of counts. This chain links TRBV11-2 with TRBJ2-1, with D possibly matching TRBD2 (5 bases). Trimming shortened V by 1 base and J by 1 base, and 14 bases separated the two germline ends. The CDR3 has 17 residues. Germline V gives CDR1 SGHAT, CDR2 FQNNGV. DNA of the CDR3: TGTGCCAGCAGCTTAGCACCTACGTGGAGGTCCTACAATGAGCAGTTCTTC. Its protein product is CASSLAPTWRSYNEQFF.

This clonotype was recorded a few times. The J gene is TRBJ2-7, the V gene TRBV7-8, with D possibly TRBD2 on 5 matching bases. Germline CDR1 is SGHVS and CDR2 is FQNEAQ. CDR3 length equals 13 residues. Between the trimmed V and J ends, which lost 1 base and 5 bases, there was a span of 9 bases. This chain's CDR3 is CASSLDGSNEQYF. The DNA of the CDR3 is TGTGCCAGCAGCTTAGATGGGAGTAACGAGCAGTACTTC.

The V call is TRBV15, the J call TRBJ1-2; D ambiguous. Germline V gene lookup returns CDR1 LNHNV and CDR2 YYDKDF (reference sequence). The CDR3 has 15 amino acids. The V gene lost 0 bases and the J gene lost 5 bases, with 13 bases spanning the gap. The CDR3 nucleotides read TGTGCCACCAGCAGAGATCGTTTGTCTCTGTATGGCTACACCTTC. Encoded protein: CATSRDRLSLYGYTF.

This clonotype was seen repeatedly, ten times or more. The chain joins TRBV20-1 to TRBJ1-1; D gene ambiguous. This CDR3 is 14 amino acids long. CDR1 is DFQATT, CDR2 SNEGSKA, per germline (reference sequence). The germline V and J ends were trimmed by 1 base and 7 bases, with 16 bases remaining between them. CDR3: CSARVVQEIIEAFF. In nucleotides, the CDR3 is TGCAGTGCTAGAGTGGTTCAGGAGATCATTGAAGCTTTCTTT.

This clonotype appeared many times. J is TRBJ2-5 and V is TRBV5-5; D is ambiguous. The V end lost 4 bases, the J end lost 5 bases, and 9 bases lay between the germline ends. The CDR3 contains 12 residues. The V gene's germline CDR1 is SGHKS and CDR2 YYEKEE (reference sequence). DNA for the CDR3: TGTGCCAGCAGCCGCGACGGGGAGACCCAGTACTTC. Encoded protein: CASSRDGETQYF. Complete variable domain (other parts from reference TRBV5-5 and TRBJ2-5): DAGVTQSPTHLIKTRGQQVTLRCSPISGHKSVSWYQQVLGQGPQFIFQYYEKEERGRGNFPDRFSARQFPNYSSELNVNALLLGDSALYLCASSRDGETQYFGPGTRLLVL.

This clonotype was detected only a few times. This rearrangement joins TRBV3-1 to TRBJ2-1; TRBD2 agrees at 9 bases. Germline-derived CDR1 and CDR2 are LGHDT and YNNKEL (reference sequence). The junction had 7 bases not matched to a gene; V was cut back by 1 base and J by 9 bases. This CDR3 comprises 15 residues. This CDR3 reads CASSQVRGRAGEQFF. The CDR3 nucleotides are TGTGCCAGCAGCCAAGTTCGCGGGAGGGCTGGTGAGCAGTTCTTC.

In its sample, this clonotype was seen many times. The V and J genes are TRBV9 and TRBJ1-1; D not certain. Deletions cut 0 bases from V and 8 bases from J, with 11 bases between. The CDR3 contains 13 residues. CDR1 is SGDLS and CDR2 is YYNGEE in the germline V gene. The CDR3 region has the DNA TGTGCCAGCAGCGTAGCTAGGGAGGGAGAAGCTTTCTTT. The encoded protein is CASSVAREGEAFF.

Many counts were recorded for this clonotype. V usage is TRBV7-9 and J usage is TRBJ2-1; no clear D gene. The V gene's germline CDR1 is SEHNR and CDR2 FQNEAQ (reference sequence). Trimming removed 5 bases at V and 8 bases at J, with 22 bases between. The CDR3 covers 16 residues. CDR3 bases: TGTGCCAGCAGCCTTGTCCCTACATTACCCTGGGATGAGCAGTTCTTC. This encodes CASSLVPTLPWDEQFF. Looking up the rest from reference TRBV7-9 and TRBJ2-1 gives the full variable domain: DTGVSQNPRHKITKRGQNVTFRCDPISEHNRLYWYRQTLGQGPEFLTYFQNEAQLEKSRLLSDRFSAERPKGSFSTLEIQRTEQGDSAMYLCASSLVPTLPWDEQFFGPGTRLTVL.

This clonotype was found many times. V gene TRBV4-1 combines with J gene TRBJ1-6, with TRBD1 as a possible D gene (6 bases). This CDR3 contains 16 residues. Germline CDR1 MGHRA, CDR2 YSYEKL. The ends were cut back, 3 bases at V and 8 bases at J, with 17 bases in the middle. This CDR3 is CASSQPPWGADSPLHF. In DNA form, the CDR3 reads TGCGCCAGCAGCCAGCCCCCATGGGGGGCGGATTCACCCCTCCACTTT.

The chain employs TRBV6-5 and TRBJ2-7; 11 bases are a match to TRBD1. V gave up 2 bases and J gave up 5 bases; unmatched junction bases: 8. This CDR3 region has 16 residues. Germline V gene data show CDR1 as MNHEY and CDR2 as SVGAGI. DNA for the CDR3: TGTGCCAGCAGTTACCTGGGACAGGGGGGAATGCACGAGCAGTACTTC. Protein product: CASSYLGQGGMHEQYF.

This clonotype was seen repeatedly, ten times or more. This rearrangement joins TRBV28 to TRBJ1-5; 11 nucleotides line up with TRBD1. The CDR3 extends over 17 amino acids. After removal of 4 bases from V and 6 bases from J, the junction contained 11 bases not matched to a gene. Germline values: CDR1 MDHEN, CDR2 SYDVKM. The CDR3 DNA reads as TGTGCCAGCAGTTCTATCTTCGGGGACAGGGGGATTCAGCCCCAGCATTTT. Its protein product is CASSSIFGDRGIQPQHF.

This clonotype appeared many times. The chain couples TRBV10-3 to TRBJ2-5; 8 nucleotides agree with TRBD2. The V and J ends lost 0 bases and 5 bases, in that order; junction bases with no gene match: 2. The CDR3 consists of 14 residues. CDR1 ENHRY and CDR2 SYGVKD come from the germline V gene. In DNA form, the CDR3 reads TGTGCCATCAGTGAGTCGACGGGGGGGGAGACCCAGTACTTC. Translating gives CAISESTGGETQYF.

This clonotype was seen ten or more times. The rearrangement links TRBV12-3 or TRBV12-4 to TRBJ2-2; 8 nucleotides agree with TRBD2. The ends lost 1 base at V and 6 bases at J; junction bases unmatched: 1. The CDR3 totals 14 residues. This CDR3 is CASSLGGLAGELFF. Written as DNA, the CDR3 is TGTGCCAGCAGTTTAGGGGGACTAGCCGGGGAGCTGTTTTTT.

This clonotype was counted once. One base away lies a much larger clone, so this may be a sequencing read error. The CDR3 bases are TGTGCCAGCAGTGGGGGCAGAAACTATGGCTACACCTTC. Its translation is CASSGGRNYGYTF. The rearrangement joins TRBV12-3 or TRBV12-4 to TRBJ1-2; D possibly corresponds to TRBD1 (6 bases). This CDR3 is built from 13 residues. V lost 5 bases and J 2 bases, leaving 9 bases between the germline ends.

This clonotype came up many times. This CDR3 reads CASRQGNQPQHF. The CDR3 DNA follows: TGTGCCAGCAGACAGGGCAATCAGCCCCAGCATTTT. V and J are TRBV6-5 and TRBJ1-5; maybe TRBD1 (5 bases). V lost 6 bases to trimming and J lost 2 bases, with 5 bases between them. The CDR3 totals 12 residues. In germline, CDR1 is MNHEY, CDR2 SVGAGI.

At least ten counts were recorded for this clonotype. The rearrangement uses TRBV4-3 and TRBJ1-2, with no clear D. Looked up from germline, CDR1 is LGHNA and CDR2 is YSLEER. V lost 3 bases, J lost 2 bases, and 13 bases lay in between. CDR3 length: 15 residues. The CDR3 loop reads CASSQVIKPNYGYTF. The CDR3 DNA reads as TGCGCCAGCAGCCAGGTGATCAAACCAAACTATGGCTACACCTTC.

In the case of this clonotype: This may be a read error: a much more frequent sequence differs by one nucleotide. Given the absence of the conserved phenylalanine or tryptophan at the CDR3 end, a read error is likely. This chain connects TRBV7-9 to TRBJ1-1; 9 nucleotides line up with TRBD1. In germline, CDR1 is SEHNR, CDR2 FQNEAQ (reference sequence). Trimming cost V 1 base and J 5 bases; bases outside gene matches: 5. This CDR3 region has 15 residues. The CDR3 is CASSLGDRVGTEAFL. The CDR3 DNA follows: TGTGCCAGCAGCTTAGGGGACAGGGTTGGGACTGAAGCTTTCCTT.

The table lists this clonotype with many counts. V usage is TRBV5-1 and J usage is TRBJ1-3; 7 bases agree with TRBD1. Germline V gives CDR1 SGHRS, CDR2 YFSETQ. CDR3 length: 13 amino acids. With V trimmed by 0 bases and J by 10 bases, 4 bases remained unmatched. CDR3 residues: CASSLEGGRTIYF. The DNA of the CDR3 is TGCGCCAGCAGCTTGGAAGGGGGCAGGACCATATATTTT.

This chain connects TRBV10-3 to TRBJ1-4; no clear D gene. The V gene lost 3 bases and the J gene lost 8 bases, with 13 bases spanning the gap. Per the germline V gene, CDR1 is ENHRY and CDR2 is SYGVKD. The CDR3 covers 14 residues. The CDR3 DNA sequence: TGTGCCATCAGTGATTTGTTAGGTGGAGAAAAACTGTTTTTT. Amino acids: CAISDLLGGEKLFF.

This clonotype showed up many times. The chain uses TRBV20-1 and TRBJ2-2; D is ambiguous. The CDR3 covers 13 residues. Trimming stripped 0 bases from V and 6 bases from J, with 8 bases between. The germline gives CDR1 DFQATT, CDR2 SNEGSKA (reference sequence). CDR3 DNA sequence: TGCAGTGCTAGAGATCATTCAGCCGGGGAGCTGTTTTTT. As protein: CSARDHSAGELFF.

This clonotype occurred a few times. The chain uses TRBV5-4 and TRBJ1-5, with D maybe TRBD1 (5 bases). Trimming cost V 0 bases and J 4 bases, with 11 bases left between them. Per germline, CDR1 SGHNT and CDR2 YYREEE (reference sequence). The CDR3 is 15 residues long. CDR3 residues: CASSLAPTENQPQHF. DNA for the CDR3: TGTGCCAGCAGCTTGGCCCCGACAGAGAATCAGCCCCAGCATTTT.

This clonotype was detected many times. J is TRBJ2-3 and V is TRBV20-1; D might be TRBD1 or TRBD2, each matching 5 bases. V dropped 4 bases and J dropped 4 bases, with 21 bases sitting between them. Germline V gene sequence: CDR1 DFQATT, CDR2 SNEGSKA (reference sequence). This CDR3 comprises 16 residues. CDR3 bases: TGCAGTGCTAAAACCGGGGCCCTGGGGAAGGCAGATACGCAGTATTTT. Its protein is CSAKTGALGKADTQYF.

This clonotype has a count of ten or more. This sequence joins TRBV28 and TRBJ2-5; D is unclear. V lost 2 bases to trimming and J lost 7 bases, with 8 bases between them. The germline V gene encodes CDR1 MDHEN and CDR2 SYDVKM. The CDR3 covers 12 residues. CDR3 loop: CASSLAERTQYF. The CDR3 DNA follows: TGTGCCAGCAGTTTAGCGGAGCGGACCCAGTACTTC.

This clonotype has ten or more counts. This sequence joins TRBV7-2 and TRBJ1-2; 7 positions match TRBD1. Germline V CDR1 and CDR2: SGHTA, FQGNSA. Trimming cost V 2 bases and J 5 bases; bases outside gene matches: 5. The CDR3 length is 14 residues. CDR3 region: CASSLNRGFYGYTF. DNA of the CDR3: TGTGCCAGCAGCTTAAACAGGGGCTTTTATGGCTACACCTTC.